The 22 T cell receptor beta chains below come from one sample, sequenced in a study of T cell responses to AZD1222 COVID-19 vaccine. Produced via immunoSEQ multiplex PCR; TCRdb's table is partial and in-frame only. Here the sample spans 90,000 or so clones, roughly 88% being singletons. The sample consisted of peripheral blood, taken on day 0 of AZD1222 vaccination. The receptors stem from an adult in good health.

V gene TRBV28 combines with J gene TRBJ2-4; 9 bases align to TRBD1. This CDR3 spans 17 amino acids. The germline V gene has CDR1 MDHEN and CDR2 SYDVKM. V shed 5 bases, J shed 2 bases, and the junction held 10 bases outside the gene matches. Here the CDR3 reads CASSQLGQGSTKNIQYF. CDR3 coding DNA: TGTGCCAGCAGTCAATTAGGACAGGGGAGCACCAAAAACATTCAGTACTTC.

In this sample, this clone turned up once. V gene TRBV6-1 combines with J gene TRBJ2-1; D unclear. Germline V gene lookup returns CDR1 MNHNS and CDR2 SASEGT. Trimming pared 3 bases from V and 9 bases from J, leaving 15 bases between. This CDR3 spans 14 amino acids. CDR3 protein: CASSDVSILSEQFF. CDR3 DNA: TGTGCCAGCAGTGACGTATCGATCTTAAGTGAGCAGTTCTTC.

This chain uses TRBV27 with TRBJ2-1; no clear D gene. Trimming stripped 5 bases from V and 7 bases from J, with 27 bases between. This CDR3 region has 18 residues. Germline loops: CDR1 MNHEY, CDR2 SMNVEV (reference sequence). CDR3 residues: CASSHRFPGPSGLNEQFF. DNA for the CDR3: TGTGCCAGCAGTCATCGCTTCCCCGGGCCATCAGGTCTTAATGAGCAGTTCTTC.

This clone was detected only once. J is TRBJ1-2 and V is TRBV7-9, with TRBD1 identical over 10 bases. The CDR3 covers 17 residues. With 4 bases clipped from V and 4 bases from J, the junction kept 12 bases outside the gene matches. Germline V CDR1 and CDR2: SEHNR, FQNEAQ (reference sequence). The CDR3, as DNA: TGTGCCAGCAGCTCAAGCACCGGACAGGGGGGCCTCTATGGCTACACCTTC. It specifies CASSSSTGQGGLYGYTF.

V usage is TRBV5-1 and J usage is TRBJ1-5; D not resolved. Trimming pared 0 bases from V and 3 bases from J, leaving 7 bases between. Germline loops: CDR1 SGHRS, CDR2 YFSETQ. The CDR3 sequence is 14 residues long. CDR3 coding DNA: TGCGCCAGCAGCTTGGGTGGCCCCAATCAGCCCCAGCATTTT. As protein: CASSLGGPNQPQHF.

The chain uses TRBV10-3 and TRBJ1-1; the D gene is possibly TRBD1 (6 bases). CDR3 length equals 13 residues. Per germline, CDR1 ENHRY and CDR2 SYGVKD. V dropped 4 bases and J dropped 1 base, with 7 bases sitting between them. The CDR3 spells CAISATGNTEAFF. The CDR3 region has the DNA TGTGCCATCAGTGCGACAGGGAACACTGAAGCTTTCTTT.

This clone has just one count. The chain's CDR3 is CAISGQSTNYGYTF. The CDR3 DNA sequence: TGTGCCATCAGTGGGCAGTCAACTAACTATGGCTACACCTTC. The V and J genes are TRBV10-3 and TRBJ1-2, with D unresolved. V gave up 4 bases and J gave up 0 bases, with 9 bases separating them. Looked up from germline, CDR1 is ENHRY and CDR2 is SYGVKD. This CDR3 contains 14 residues.

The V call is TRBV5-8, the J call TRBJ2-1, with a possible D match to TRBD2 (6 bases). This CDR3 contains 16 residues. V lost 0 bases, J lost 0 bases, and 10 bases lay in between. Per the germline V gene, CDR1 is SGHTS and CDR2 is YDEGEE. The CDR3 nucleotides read TGTGCCAGCAGCTTGGCTGGGGGGAGCTCCTACAATGAGCAGTTCTTC. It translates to CASSLAGGSSYNEQFF.

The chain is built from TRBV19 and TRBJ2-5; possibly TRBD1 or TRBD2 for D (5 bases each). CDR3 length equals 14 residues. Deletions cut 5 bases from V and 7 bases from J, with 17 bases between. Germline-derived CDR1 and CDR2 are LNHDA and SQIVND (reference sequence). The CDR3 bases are TGTGCCAGTAGTGGTGGGACGCGGGCGGGGACCCAGTACTTC. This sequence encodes CASSGGTRAGTQYF.

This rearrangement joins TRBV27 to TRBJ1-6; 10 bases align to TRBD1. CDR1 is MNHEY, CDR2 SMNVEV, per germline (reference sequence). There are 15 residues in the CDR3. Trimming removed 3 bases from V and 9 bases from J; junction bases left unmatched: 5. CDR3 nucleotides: TGTGCCAGCAGTTTGGGGCGGGACAGGGGTTCACCCCTCCACTTT. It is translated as CASSLGRDRGSPLHF.

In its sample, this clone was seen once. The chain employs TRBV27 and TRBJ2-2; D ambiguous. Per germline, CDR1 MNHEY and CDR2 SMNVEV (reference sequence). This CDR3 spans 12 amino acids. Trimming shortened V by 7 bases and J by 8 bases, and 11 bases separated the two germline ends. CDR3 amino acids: CASTDHRGELFF. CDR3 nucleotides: TGTGCCAGCACCGACCACCGGGGGGAGCTGTTTTTT.

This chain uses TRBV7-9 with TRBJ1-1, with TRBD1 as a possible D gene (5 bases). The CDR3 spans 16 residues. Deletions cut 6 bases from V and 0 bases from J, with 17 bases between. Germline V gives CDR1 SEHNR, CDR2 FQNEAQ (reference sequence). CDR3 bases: TGTGCCAGCAGACCGCAGGGCGCCGGGATGAACACTGAAGCTTTCTTT. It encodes CASRPQGAGMNTEAFF.

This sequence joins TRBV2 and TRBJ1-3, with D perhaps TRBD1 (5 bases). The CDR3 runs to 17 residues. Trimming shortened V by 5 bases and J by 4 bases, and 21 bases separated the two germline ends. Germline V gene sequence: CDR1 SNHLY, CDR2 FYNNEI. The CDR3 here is CASSPGGTLRAGNTIYF. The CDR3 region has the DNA TGTGCCAGCAGTCCTGGGGGGACCTTAAGAGCGGGAAACACCATATATTTT.

CDR3 bases: TGTGCCAGCAGCTTAGCTGGCGGGAGGGCCTCAGGTGAGCAGTTCTTC. Protein product: CASSLAGGRASGEQFF. This chain joins TRBV7-8 and TRBJ2-1, with 9 bases aligning to TRBD2. V was clipped by 0 bases and J by 9 bases; unmatched bases: 9. Germline-derived CDR1 and CDR2 are SGHVS and FQNEAQ. The CDR3 is 16 amino acids.

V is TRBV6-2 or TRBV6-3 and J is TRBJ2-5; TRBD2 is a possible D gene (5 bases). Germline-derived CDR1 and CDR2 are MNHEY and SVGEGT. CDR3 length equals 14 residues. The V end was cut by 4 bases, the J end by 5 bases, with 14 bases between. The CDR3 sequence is CASSLGGREETQYF. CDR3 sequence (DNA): TGTGCCAGCAGTTTAGGTGGGAGAGAGGAGACCCAGTACTTC.

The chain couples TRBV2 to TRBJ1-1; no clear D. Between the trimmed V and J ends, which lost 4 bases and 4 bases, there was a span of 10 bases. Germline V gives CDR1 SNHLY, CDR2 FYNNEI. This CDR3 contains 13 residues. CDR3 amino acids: CASSVGVSTEAFF. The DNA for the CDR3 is TGTGCCAGCAGTGTCGGGGTGAGCACTGAAGCTTTCTTT.

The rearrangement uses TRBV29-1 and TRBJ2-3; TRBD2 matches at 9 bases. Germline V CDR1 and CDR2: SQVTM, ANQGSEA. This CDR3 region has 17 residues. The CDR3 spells CTPSSRREGLDTDTQYF. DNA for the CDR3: TGCACCCCCTCTTCCAGGCGGGAGGGCCTTGACACAGATACGCAGTATTTT.

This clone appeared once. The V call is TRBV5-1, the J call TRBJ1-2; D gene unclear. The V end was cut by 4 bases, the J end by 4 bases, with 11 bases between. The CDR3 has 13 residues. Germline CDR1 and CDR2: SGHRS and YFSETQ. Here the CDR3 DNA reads TGCGCCAGCAGCCGCAGGAGCTCCTATGGCTACACCTTC. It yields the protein CASSRRSSYGYTF.

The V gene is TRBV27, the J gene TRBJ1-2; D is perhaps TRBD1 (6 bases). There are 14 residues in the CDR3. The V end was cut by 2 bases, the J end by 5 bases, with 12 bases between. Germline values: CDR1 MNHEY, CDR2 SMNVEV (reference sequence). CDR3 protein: CASSLGDTGYGYTF. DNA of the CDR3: TGTGCCAGCAGTTTAGGGGACACCGGATATGGCTACACCTTC.

CDR3 amino acids: CASSERSEQFF. For the CDR3, the DNA is TGCGCCAGCAGTGAGAGGAGTGAGCAGTTCTTC. The V call is TRBV10-2, the J call TRBJ2-1; D gene unclear. CDR1 WSHSY and CDR2 SAAADI come from the germline V gene. V was trimmed by 2 bases and J by 9 bases, leaving 5 bases between them. The CDR3 has 11 amino acids.

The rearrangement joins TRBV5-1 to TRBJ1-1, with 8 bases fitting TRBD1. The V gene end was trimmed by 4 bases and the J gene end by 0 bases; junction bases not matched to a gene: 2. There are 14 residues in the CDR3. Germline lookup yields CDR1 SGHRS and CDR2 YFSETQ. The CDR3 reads CASSIQGVNTEAFF. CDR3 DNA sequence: TGCGCCAGCAGCATACAGGGGGTGAACACTGAAGCTTTCTTT.

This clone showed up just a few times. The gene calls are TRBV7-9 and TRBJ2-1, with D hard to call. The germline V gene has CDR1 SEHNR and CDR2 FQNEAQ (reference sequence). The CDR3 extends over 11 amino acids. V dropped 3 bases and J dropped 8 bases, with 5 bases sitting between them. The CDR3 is CASSFYDEQFF. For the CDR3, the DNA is TGTGCCAGCAGCTTTTACGATGAGCAGTTCTTC.